This is a list of T cell receptor beta chains from one sample in a study of T cell responses to AZD1222 COVID-19 vaccine. The repertoire was sequenced with immunoSEQ multiplex PCR; TCRdb's copy has only in-frame clones and lacks some. The data show more than 100,000 clones, around 91% seen once. The sample was peripheral blood, taken on day 0 of AZD1222 vaccination. The origin of the receptors is an adult in good health. Both conserved end residues are trimmed from each CDR3. The order of the fields is clone size, V gene, J gene, CDR3 protein. Part of the rows lack a size; the others show once, few, many or a class for expanded clones.

size: NA
V: TRBV18
J: TRBJ2-5
CDR3: ASSVASGSQETQY

size: NA
V: TRBV10-3
J: TRBJ2-5
CDR3: AISKSGQAQETQY

size: once
V: TRBV7-9
J: TRBJ1-1
CDR3: ASTLGQGYTEAF

size: NA
V: TRBV3-1/TRBV3-2
J: TRBJ1-4
CDR3: ASSQDIGPTNEKLF

size: NA
V: TRBV19
J: TRBJ1-1
CDR3: ASSIGTLSGEAF

size: NA
V: TRBV6-2/TRBV6-3
J: TRBJ2-3
CDR3: ASSWVATADTQY

size: NA
V: TRBV7-9
J: TRBJ2-1
CDR3: ASSLRAAPSLNEQF

size: few
V: TRBV12-3/TRBV12-4
J: TRBJ2-1
CDR3: ASSWGLNEQF

size: NA
V: TRBV28
J: TRBJ1-5
CDR3: ASSLGSGLRNQPQH

size: once
V: TRBV14
J: TRBJ1-2
CDR3: ASSQGSWANYGYT

size: NA
V: TRBV5-1
J: TRBJ2-2
CDR3: ASSNRQGLTGELF

size: NA
V: TRBV10-3
J: TRBJ1-1
CDR3: AISEGQEPKAF

size: NA
V: TRBV7-2
J: TRBJ2-7
CDR3: ASSSRTSGSYEQY

size: NA
V: TRBV29-1
J: TRBJ2-1
CDR3: SVEEQRATYNEQF

size: NA
V: TRBV9
J: TRBJ1-6
CDR3: ASSVEAQGNSPLH

size: NA
V: TRBV28
J: TRBJ2-5
CDR3: ASSTGLAGGETQY

size: NA
V: TRBV7-6
J: TRBJ2-5
CDR3: ASSISLGGGRETQY

size: NA
V: TRBV28
J: TRBJ1-2
CDR3: AGGQGFNYGYT

size: NA
V: TRBV6-5
J: TRBJ2-5
CDR3: ASSRTHQETQY

size: NA
V: TRBV7-7
J: TRBJ2-6
CDR3: ASSDPGAYSGANVLT

size: NA
V: TRBV5-1
J: TRBJ2-6
CDR3: ASKQVGANVLT

size: NA
V: TRBV7-9
J: TRBJ1-4
CDR3: ASSPTGGNEKLF

size: NA
V: TRBV5-6
J: TRBJ2-2
CDR3: ASSLGQGVGELF

size: NA
V: TRBV19
J: TRBJ2-2
CDR3: ATATSGGTGELF

size: few
V: TRBV5-1
J: TRBJ2-7
CDR3: ASSFGTGTYEQY

size: NA
V: TRBV19
J: TRBJ2-2
CDR3: ASSIGTSVNGELF

size: NA
V: TRBV9
J: TRBJ2-2
CDR3: ASRAASNTGELF

size: NA
V: TRBV7-6
J: TRBJ2-7
CDR3: ASRLRAGQGYEQY

size: NA
V: TRBV21-1
J: TRBJ2-5
CDR3: ASKSMAPQETQY

size: NA
V: TRBV19
J: TRBJ2-7
CDR3: ASSMGQYDYEQY

size: once
V: TRBV28
J: TRBJ2-3
CDR3: ASRGHTSTDTQY

size: NA
V: TRBV7-9
J: TRBJ2-3
CDR3: ASSLYYSTDTQY

size: NA
V: TRBV30
J: TRBJ1-1
CDR3: AWEAGLNTEAF

size: NA
V: TRBV4-1
J: TRBJ1-2
CDR3: ASSQVGGGYT

size: NA
V: TRBV24-1
J: TRBJ1-2
CDR3: ATSGTGGAYGYT

size: NA
V: TRBV11-2
J: TRBJ2-3
CDR3: ASSLHIRSGSMTDTQY

size: once
V: TRBV6-1
J: TRBJ2-4
CDR3: ASSEAALVPNIQY

size: NA
V: TRBV20-1
J: TRBJ1-2
CDR3: SAYRGEGYT

size: NA
V: TRBV27
J: TRBJ1-1
CDR3: ASSLGGAITEAF

size: NA
V: TRBV18
J: TRBJ1-3
CDR3: ASSPPGTGGTGNTIY

size: once
V: TRBV12-5
J: TRBJ2-3
CDR3: ASGLLGADTQY